What follows describes a single T cell receptor (beta chain). Its antigen is currently not known. The record has no base qualities; no much larger clone is one base away. Sorted unstimulated T cells and proliferating T cells recovered from mixed lymphocyte reactions underwent TCRbeta CDR3 sequencing. Fresh whole blood from fewer than 12 HLA-typed healthy donors was used to isolate PBMCs. Unstimulated CD4+ non-regulatory T cells were FACS-sorted to map the origin of alloreactive clones. V is cut back by 1 base and J by 3 bases, with 4 bases in the junction unmatched. CDR1 and CDR2, per the germline V gene (reference sequence), are SEHNR and FQNEAQ. Spanning cysteine to phenylalanine, the CDR3 consists of 16 amino acids. Only the CDR3 region is kept as DNA, spanning 48 bases read in frame from base 1. The library was built by means of the immunoSEQ multiplex PCR assay. Each sample had around 92,000 TCR templates assayed by the deep sequencing platform. Genomic DNA extracted from sorted T cells was used for TCRbeta CDR3 sequencing. Turning to the authors' computational methods: Clonal analysis of TCRbeta CDR3 data was done in the R programming language. Comparing unstimulated samples against CFSE-low samples taken after the reaction was how alloreactive CD4+ and CD8+ clones were defined. Alloreactive CD4+ clones were assigned to regulatory or non-regulatory origin by matching sequences to sorted unstimulated Treg and non-Treg repertoires. TCRdb mirrors the immuneACCESS table, restricted to in-frame sequences. Some clones are absent from its copies; in checked studies, under half trace to an unresolved V gene, and the reason for the others is unknown. That table furnishes V, J and clone size, whereas the DNA furnished D and trimming. Recorded for this sample are about 120,000 clones; approximately 94% of them occurred a single time. Roughly 1.7% of the sample goes to the ten largest clones.

This sample was taken from a study of siplizumab effects on memory and regulatory T cells (dated by TCRdb to between 2018 and 2021). Study-level background: The study looked at the effect of siplizumab, an anti-CD2 antibody, on alloreactive T-cell subsets in allogeneic mixed lymphocyte reactions made from human PBMCs. The paper's findings and limits, for the study overall: Of the alloreactive CD4+ clones that could be mapped, the Treg-derived share averaged around 70% with siplizumab compared with 26.9% in control reactions. Whether proliferating Tregs from siplizumab cultures actually had suppressive function was not functionally confirmed. A naive or memory phenotype could not be assigned to roughly 75-96% of proliferating CD4+ or CD8+ clones. Siplizumab significantly reduced the cumulative frequency of alloreactive sequences traceable to unstimulated CD4+ memory T cells. Greater diversity appeared to be present in unstimulated naive T cells than in memory T cells, and a substantial contribution to the alloresponse seemed to be made by naive cells. Because sequences below about 10^-5 frequency were poorly captured, only a minor fraction of alloreactive clones could be mapped to unstimulated subsets.

The sequence was collected from a human donor in good health. Rearrangement joined TRBV7-9 to TRBJ2-2; 8 bases in between match TRBD1. Sequencing was carried out using non-Treg CD4+ T cells sorted from blood. The label giving this sample's cell subset or site can be read as: FACS-sorted unstimulated CD4+ non-regulatory T cells. The CDR3: CASSLGQGTDTGELFF. Here is the DNA: TGTGCCAGCAGCTTAGGACAGGGGACAGACACCGGGGAGCTGTTTTTT.